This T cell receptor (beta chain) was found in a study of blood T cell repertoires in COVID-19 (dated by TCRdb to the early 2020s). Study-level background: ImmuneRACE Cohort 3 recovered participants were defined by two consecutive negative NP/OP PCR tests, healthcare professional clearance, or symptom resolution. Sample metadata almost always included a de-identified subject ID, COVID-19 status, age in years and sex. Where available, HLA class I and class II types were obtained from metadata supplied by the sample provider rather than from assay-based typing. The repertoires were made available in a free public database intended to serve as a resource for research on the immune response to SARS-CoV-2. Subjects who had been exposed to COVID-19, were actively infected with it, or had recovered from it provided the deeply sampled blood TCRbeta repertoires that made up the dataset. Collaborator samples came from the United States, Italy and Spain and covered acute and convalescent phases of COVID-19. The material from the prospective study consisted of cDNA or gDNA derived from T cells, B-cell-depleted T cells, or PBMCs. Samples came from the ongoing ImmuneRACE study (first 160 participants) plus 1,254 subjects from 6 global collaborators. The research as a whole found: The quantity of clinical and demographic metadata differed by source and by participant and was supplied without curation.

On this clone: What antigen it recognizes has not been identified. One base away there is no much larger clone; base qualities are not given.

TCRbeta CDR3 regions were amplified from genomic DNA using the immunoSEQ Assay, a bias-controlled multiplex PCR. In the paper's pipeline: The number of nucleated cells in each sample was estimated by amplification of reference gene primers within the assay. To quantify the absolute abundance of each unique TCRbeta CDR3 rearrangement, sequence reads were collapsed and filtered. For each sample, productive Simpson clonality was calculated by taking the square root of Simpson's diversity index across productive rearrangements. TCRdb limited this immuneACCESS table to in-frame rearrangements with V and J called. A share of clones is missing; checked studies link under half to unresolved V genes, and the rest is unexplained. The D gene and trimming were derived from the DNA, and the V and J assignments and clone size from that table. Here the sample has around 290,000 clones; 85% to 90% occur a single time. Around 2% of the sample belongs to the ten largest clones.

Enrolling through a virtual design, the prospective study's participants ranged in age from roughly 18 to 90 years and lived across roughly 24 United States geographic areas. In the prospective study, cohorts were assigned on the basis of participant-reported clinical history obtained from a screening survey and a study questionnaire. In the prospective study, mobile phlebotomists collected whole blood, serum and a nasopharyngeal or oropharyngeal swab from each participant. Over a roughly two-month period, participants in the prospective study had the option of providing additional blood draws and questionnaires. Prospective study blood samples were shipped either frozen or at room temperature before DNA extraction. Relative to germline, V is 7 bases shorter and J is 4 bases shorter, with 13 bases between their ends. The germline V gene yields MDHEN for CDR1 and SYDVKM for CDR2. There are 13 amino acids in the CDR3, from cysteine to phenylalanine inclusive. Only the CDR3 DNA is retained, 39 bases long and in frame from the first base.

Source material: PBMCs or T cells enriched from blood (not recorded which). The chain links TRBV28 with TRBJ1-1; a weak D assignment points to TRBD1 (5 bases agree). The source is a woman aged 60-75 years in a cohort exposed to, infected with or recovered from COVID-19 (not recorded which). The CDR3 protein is CASNRGVVTEAFF. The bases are TGTGCCAGCAACCGGGGGGTGGTCACTGAAGCTTTCTTT.